This passage covers 19 T cell receptor beta chains from one sample sequenced in a study of T-cell memory formation after mild COVID-19 (dated by TCRdb to about 2021). Receptors were amplified or captured by 5' RACE. TCRdb lists the instrument as Illumina NovaSeq 6000. The public reads were quality trimmed at Q25 with fastp and then assembled into clones with MiXCR by TCRdb, keeping productive beta chains. Each CDR3 protein appears once, grouped with its most common genes and DNA. This sample is represented by fewer than 250,000 distinct CDR3 sequences; around 30% of them were singletons. The ten largest clones add up to over 9.5% of the sample. What was sequenced was PBMCs or a T cell subset sorted from them (not recorded which). These receptor sequences come from an adult woman who had mild COVID-19 (a few samples of this study predate the infection). The sample titles of this study are shuffled in the database, so cell type and time point are left out; the donor was told from shared clones.

The rearrangement joins TRBV9 to TRBJ1-4; a weak D match, TRBD1 (6 bases). The germline V gene has CDR1 SGDLS and CDR2 YYNGEE. V was pared by 3 bases and J by 4 bases, with 16 bases between. The CDR3 consists of 16 residues. CDR3 sequence reads: CASSASYSGDNEKLFF. DNA of the CDR3: TGTGCCAGCAGCGCCTCGTATTCAGGGGATAATGAAAAACTGTTTTTT.

This CDR3 is CSVGLAGPYTDTQYF. The DNA of the CDR3 is TGCAGCGTTGGCCTAGCGGGACCCTACACAGATACGCAGTATTTT. The J gene is TRBJ2-3, the V gene TRBV29-1, with TRBD2 matching over 9 bases. Germline lookup yields CDR1 SQVTM and CDR2 ANQGSEA. CDR3 length: 15 amino acids. The junction had 7 bases not matched to a gene; V was cut back by 4 bases and J by 2 bases.

This clonotype has a count of ten or more. This chain links TRBV7-2 with TRBJ2-3, with D perhaps matching TRBD1 (5 bases). CDR3 length equals 14 residues. Trimming shortened V by 5 bases and J by 0 bases, and 9 bases separated the two germline ends. Per the germline V gene, CDR1 is SGHTA and CDR2 is FQGNSA. CDR3 protein: CASSLRQSTDTQYF. CDR3 coding DNA: TGTGCCAGCAGCCTGAGACAGAGCACAGATACGCAGTATTTT.

This clonotype was observed a few times. The chain joins TRBV15 to TRBJ2-2; no firm D call. The V end was cut by 0 bases, the J end by 3 bases, with 11 bases between. The CDR3 spans 16 residues. CDR1 and CDR2 from the germline V gene are LNHNV and YYDKDF (reference sequence). The CDR3 nucleotides are TGTGCCACCAGCAGAGAGCTACGGTCGTACACCGGGGAGCTGTTTTTT. Its protein is CATSRELRSYTGELFF.

The chain links TRBV6-5 to TRBJ2-1, with D tentatively TRBD1 (6 bases). From germline, CDR1 is MNHEY and CDR2 SVGAGI. The V end lost 8 bases, the J end lost 8 bases, and 13 bases lay between the germline ends. This CDR3 is built from 12 residues. The CDR3 region is CASGPNRDEQFF. The CDR3 bases are TGTGCCAGCGGACCCAACAGGGATGAGCAGTTCTTC.

This clonotype was picked up a small number of times. The J gene is TRBJ1-4, the V gene TRBV29-1; 11 nucleotides agree with TRBD1. The length of the CDR3 is 11 residues. The trim removed 6 bases at V and 15 bases at J, leaving 6 bases unmatched. Germline CDR1 reads SQVTM; CDR2 reads ANQGSEA. CDR3 loop: CSVEDRGRLFF. In DNA, the CDR3 is TGCAGCGTAGAGGACAGGGGGCGGTTGTTTTTT.

The gene calls are TRBV6-5 and TRBJ1-1; D gene uncertain. The CDR3 contains 14 residues. V was cut by 6 bases and J by 10 bases, with 21 bases left in between. The germline gives CDR1 MNHEY, CDR2 SVGAGI. Here the CDR3 reads CASREYEGRGVAFF. CDR3 in DNA: TGTGCCAGCAGAGAATATGAGGGCCGGGGTGTAGCTTTCTTT.

CDR3 in DNA: TGTGCCAGTAGTATCGGGGGGCAGCGGAACACCGGGGAGCTGTTTTTT. As protein: CASSIGGQRNTGELFF. This sequence joins TRBV19 and TRBJ2-2; perhaps TRBD2 as D (7 bases). There are 16 residues in the CDR3. V was cut by 3 bases and J by 1 base, with 12 bases left in between. CDR1 and CDR2 from the germline V gene are LNHDA and SQIVND (reference sequence).

The chain couples TRBV24-1 to TRBJ2-3; 8 nucleotides match TRBD1. Trimming at V came to 4 bases and at J to 2 bases, leaving 4 bases not matched to a gene. The CDR3 spans 15 residues. Per germline, CDR1 KGHDR and CDR2 SFDVKD. Here the CDR3 reads CATSEPTGATDTQYF. Here the CDR3 DNA reads TGTGCCACCAGTGAGCCGACAGGGGCCACAGATACGCAGTATTTT.

This chain uses TRBV7-9 with TRBJ2-7; no firm D call. This CDR3 region has 15 residues. The germline CDR1 and CDR2 sequences are SEHNR and FQNEAQ (reference sequence). Trimming pared 4 bases from V and 2 bases from J, leaving 15 bases between. CDR3 sequence: CASSSPPEVTYEQYF. As DNA, the CDR3 is TGTGCCAGCAGCTCACCGCCGGAAGTTACCTACGAGCAGTACTTC.

This clonotype appeared a few times. An end of the junction differs from the germline gene, which may be a read error. The chain couples TRBV10-3 to TRBJ2-5; D not resolved. This CDR3 is 13 amino acids long. Germline lookup yields CDR1 ENHRY and CDR2 SYGVKD. CDR3 sequence: CAIQAVNQETQYF. CDR3 in DNA: TGTGCCATCCAGGCGGTAAACCAGGAGACCCAGTACTTC.

This clonotype was found many times. The rearrangement joins TRBV5-1 to TRBJ2-5; TRBD1 aligns across 10 bases. The CDR3 contains 16 residues. Germline assignment: CDR1 SGHRS and CDR2 YFSETQ. V dropped 4 bases and J dropped 5; count of bases not matched to a gene: 11. In DNA, the CDR3 is TGCGCCAGCAGCAGAGCCGGGACAGGGGTTGTCGAGACCCAGTACTTC. It yields the protein CASSRAGTGVVETQYF.

This rearrangement joins TRBV11-2 to TRBJ2-7, with TRBD2 matching 7 bases. In germline, CDR1 is SGHAT, CDR2 FQNNGV. This CDR3 is built from 13 residues. V gave up 5 bases and J gave up 2 bases; unmatched junction bases: 3. Here the CDR3 DNA reads TGTGCCAGCAGCGGTACTAGCGCCTACGAGCAGTACTTC. It translates to CASSGTSAYEQYF.

In DNA, the CDR3 is TGTGCCAGCAGTTACTCAGGGTCTCATGGCTACACCTTC. This encodes CASSYSGSHGYTF. The chain employs TRBV6-5 and TRBJ1-2; no firm D call. The CDR3 spans 13 residues. V lost 0 bases, J lost 6 bases, and 8 bases lay in between. Germline CDR1 is MNHEY and CDR2 is SVGAGI.

J is TRBJ1-5 and V is TRBV2; perhaps TRBD1 as D (5 bases). The germline V gene has CDR1 SNHLY and CDR2 FYNNEI. CDR3 length: 13 amino acids. Trimming shortened V by 7 bases and J by 9 bases, and 16 bases separated the two germline ends. Written as DNA, the CDR3 is TGTGCCAGCACCCCCGGGACTGGGTTGCCCCAGCATTTT. Translating it yields CASTPGTGLPQHF. Full variable domain (outside the CDR3, taken from reference TRBV2 and TRBJ1-5): EPEVTQTPSHQVTQMGQEVILRCVPISNHLYFYWYRQILGQKVEFLVSFYNNEISEKSEIFDDQFSVERPDGSNFTLKIRSTKLEDSAMYFCASTPGTGLPQHFGDGTRLSIL.

There are a few counts of this clonotype. The genes are TRBV4-1 and TRBJ2-6; the D is unclear. This CDR3 contains 15 residues. The V gene's germline CDR1 is MGHRA and CDR2 YSYEKL. V was trimmed by 1 base and J by 2 bases, leaving 6 bases between them. The CDR3 bases are TGCGCCAGCAGCCAAGGTAGGGCTGGGGCCAACGTCCTGACTTTC. Encoded protein: CASSQGRAGANVLTF.

This rearrangement joins TRBV7-9 to TRBJ2-1; D is undetermined. V was pared by 0 bases and J by 0 bases, with 12 bases between. In germline, CDR1 is SEHNR, CDR2 FQNEAQ (reference sequence). CDR3 size: 17 residues. CDR3 in amino acids: CASSLADRRSSYNEQFF. In DNA form, the CDR3 reads TGTGCCAGCAGCTTAGCGGACCGCCGGAGCTCCTACAATGAGCAGTTCTTC.

This clonotype turned up a few times. This chain joins TRBV20-1 and TRBJ1-6; 7 bases fit TRBD1. From germline, CDR1 is DFQATT and CDR2 SNEGSKA (reference sequence). With V trimmed by 6 bases and J by 7 bases, 6 bases remained unmatched. The CDR3 runs 13 residues. The CDR3 is CSAQTGLNSPLHF. The CDR3 coding sequence is TGCAGTGCACAGACAGGGCTAAATTCACCCCTCCACTTT.

The V gene is TRBV5-1, the J gene TRBJ1-1, with 7 nucleotides matching TRBD1. The V segment lost 0 bases and the J segment 1 base; nucleotides outside the gene matches: 9. The CDR3 runs 17 residues. Germline V gene sequence: CDR1 SGHRS, CDR2 YFSETQ. The CDR3 is CASSLDTIGTANTEAFF. As DNA, the CDR3 is TGCGCCAGCAGCTTGGATACGATAGGGACAGCGAACACTGAAGCTTTCTTT.